Here is one T cell receptor (beta chain) with its context. Its antigen is not identified. The data were obtained in a study of a mutant IDH1 vaccine in newly diagnosed glioma. Study overall: Patients came in for eight vaccinations, in weeks 1, 3, 5, 7, 11, 15, 19 and 23. Vaccination followed radiotherapy alone by 4-6 weeks, or accompanied temozolomide cycles.

Germline values: CDR1 LGHNT, CDR2 FRNRAP. The CDR3 sequence is 16 residues long. V was pared by 1 base and J by 1 base, with 4 bases of the junction left unmatched. General study points: Across multiple MHC alleles, 80% to 95% of patients had vaccine-induced responses.

Clones were sequenced by immunoSEQ multiplex PCR, and TCRdb holds only the in-frame ones, with some missing. The sample contains around 66,000 clones, 80% of which appear only once. Time point here: week 11, during vaccination. A 20-mer mutant IDH1 peptide at 300 ug was injected subcutaneously with topical imiquimod. The astrocytomas were IDH1-mutant, ATRX-negative, and WHO grade 3 or 4. This receptor was obtained from a man aged 50-59 years with glioma. Sequencing was performed on PBMCs, taken from a glioma patient whose treatment included an IDH1 peptide vaccine. This chain links TRBV12-5 with TRBJ1-1; the match to TRBD1 covers 9 bases. DNA of the CDR3: TGTGCTAGTGGTTTGGAAATGGGACAGGGGAACACTGAAGCTTTCTTT. Residues: CASGLEMGQGNTEAFF.